Below are 2 T cell receptor beta chains sequenced from a single sample in a study of T cells in Graves' hyperthyroidism and ophthalmopathy. Amplified TCR beta CDR3 regions derived from RNA transcripts. Researchers ran a first-round RT-PCR on the TCR CDR3 using the HTBI primer set. MiXCR, applied by TCRdb to the multiplex PCR reads, yields one record per CDR3 protein. Among roughly 740,000 distinct CDR3 sequences listed, about a sixth were seen once. The specimen sequenced was blood. The source of these receptors is a man younger than 35 with Graves' hyperthyroidism.

This clonotype occurred a few times. This chain uses TRBV30 with TRBJ1-1; no reliable D call. Germline V gene sequence: CDR1 GTSNPN, CDR2 SVGIG (reference sequence). The germline V and J ends were trimmed by 3 bases and 4 bases, with 6 bases remaining between them. This CDR3 has 11 residues. This CDR3 is CAWRHTTEAFF. Written as DNA, the CDR3 is TGTGCCTGGAGGCATACCACTGAAGCTTTCTTT.

This clonotype was counted at least ten times. This chain links TRBV3-1 with TRBJ2-7; 11 positions match TRBD2. V shed 4 bases, J shed 5 bases, and the junction held 10 bases outside the gene matches. CDR1 is LGHDT, CDR2 YNNKEL, per germline (reference sequence). This CDR3 spans 16 amino acids. The CDR3 here is CASSLQGGGLADEQYF. CDR3 sequence (DNA): TGTGCCAGCAGCCTCCAAGGGGGGGGACTAGCGGACGAGCAGTACTTC.